Shown below are 32 T cell receptor beta chains from a single sample sequenced in a study of blood T cell repertoires in COVID-19. Generated by immunoSEQ multiplex PCR, the TCRdb table keeps only in-frame clones and is missing some. The sample lists hundreds of thousands of clones, approximately 83% occurring once. The sequencing sample was made of peripheral blood. These receptor sequences come from a man older than 75 with acute or convalescent COVID-19.

The chain employs TRBV5-1 and TRBJ1-3; unclear D gene. This CDR3 contains 17 residues. Germline CDR1 reads SGHRS; CDR2 reads YFSETQ. V dropped 0 bases and J dropped 3 bases, with 16 bases sitting between them. The DNA of the CDR3 is TGCGCCAGCAGCTTGGGCGGTGCGACCGCATATGGAAACACCATATATTTT. Amino acids: CASSLGGATAYGNTIYF.

The chain has TRBV30 and TRBJ1-2; possibly TRBD1 for D (6 bases). Trimming removed 0 bases at V and 4 bases at J, with 18 bases between. Germline V CDR1 and CDR2: GTSNPN, SVGIG (reference sequence). This CDR3 is 16 amino acids long. The CDR3 DNA is TGTGCCTGGAGTGTAGGAGGTGGGGGCCTTAGCTATGGCTACACCTTC. This encodes CAWSVGGGGLSYGYTF.

CDR3 bases: TGTGCCAGTAGCCGCGGACAAGTTAACACCGGGGAGCTGTTTTTT. This translates into CASSRGQVNTGELFF. The chain links TRBV19 to TRBJ2-2, with D possibly TRBD1 on 5 matching bases. This CDR3 region has 15 residues. Per the germline V gene, CDR1 is LNHDA and CDR2 is SQIVND (reference sequence). V was cut by 6 bases and J by 2 bases, with 13 bases left in between. Filled out from reference TRBV19 and TRBJ2-2, the complete variable domain reads DGGITQSPKYLFRKEGQNVTLSCEQNLNHDAMYWYRQDPGQGLRLIYYSQIVNDFQKGDIAEGYSVSREKKESFPLTVTSAQKNPTAFYLCASSRGQVNTGELFFGEGSRLTVL.

V and J are TRBV19 and TRBJ2-3, with 7 bases identical to TRBD2. The CDR3 loop spans 14 amino acids. Germline V CDR1 and CDR2: LNHDA, SQIVND (reference sequence). The junction had 8 bases not matched to a gene; V was cut back by 5 bases and J by 6 bases. The CDR3 DNA is TGTGCCAGTAGTTACAGGCGGGGAGGGGATACGCAGTATTTT. This sequence encodes CASSYRRGGDTQYF. Combining the CDR3 with reference TRBV19 and TRBJ2-3 gives the whole variable domain DGGITQSPKYLFRKEGQNVTLSCEQNLNHDAMYWYRQDPGQGLRLIYYSQIVNDFQKGDIAEGYSVSREKKESFPLTVTSAQKNPTAFYLCASSYRRGGDTQYFGPGTRLTVL.

The chain couples TRBV24-1 to TRBJ2-7, with 8 bases lining up with TRBD1. Looked up from germline, CDR1 is KGHDR and CDR2 is SFDVKD. The CDR3 is made up of 13 amino acids. V trimming: 8 bases; J trimming: 6 bases; junction bases outside the gene matches: 8. Here the CDR3 reads CATMAQGAREQYF. For the CDR3, the DNA is TGTGCCACCATGGCTCAGGGGGCTCGCGAGCAGTACTTC.

The genes are TRBV3-1 (or the pseudogene TRBV3-2) and TRBJ2-5; the match to TRBD1 covers 11 bases. The CDR3 has 18 residues. The V gene end was trimmed by 4 bases and the J gene end by 6 bases; junction bases not matched to a gene: 16. Germline V lookup: CDR1 LGHDT, CDR2 YNNKEL (reference sequence). The CDR3 bases are TGTGCCAGCAGCCTCCATAACTCGGGGACAGGGGGTGGGAAGACCCAGTACTTC. Its protein is CASSLHNSGTGGGKTQYF.

This sequence joins TRBV7-3 and TRBJ2-3; D is unresolved. The V gene's germline CDR1 is SGHTA and CDR2 FQGTGA. V lost 2 bases and J lost 4, with 13 bases in between. CDR3 size: 15 residues. The CDR3 is CASSLAAIGSDTQYF. CDR3 nucleotides: TGTGCCAGCAGCTTAGCGGCGATTGGGTCAGATACGCAGTATTTT.

This clone appeared a few times. In nucleotides, the CDR3 is TGCGCCAGCAGCCCGGGAGCTAACTATGGCTACACCTTC. Its translation: CASSPGANYGYTF. This chain uses TRBV5-1 with TRBJ1-2; no firm D call. Trimming cost V 4 bases and J 0 bases, with 7 bases left between them. Per germline, CDR1 SGHRS and CDR2 YFSETQ. CDR3 length equals 13 residues.

The gene calls are TRBV28 and TRBJ1-2; D gene uncertain. The length of the CDR3 is 13 residues. In germline, CDR1 is MDHEN, CDR2 SYDVKM. Trimming removed 7 bases at V and 5 bases at J, with 14 bases between. The CDR3 region is CASTPPGIYGYTF. The CDR3 coding sequence is TGTGCCAGCACGCCTCCGGGGATATATGGCTACACCTTC.

The V call is TRBV12-3 or TRBV12-4, the J call TRBJ2-7; perhaps TRBD1 as D (7 bases). The CDR3 length is 13 residues. V was clipped by 8 bases and J by 1 base, with 12 bases between them. CDR3 sequence: CASRRGLSYEQYF. The CDR3 DNA reads as TGTGCCAGCCGGAGGGGGCTATCCTACGAGCAGTACTTC.

J is TRBJ1-5 and V is TRBV18; perhaps TRBD1 as D (5 bases). V dropped 5 bases and J dropped 0 bases, with 11 bases sitting between them. The CDR3 sequence is 15 residues long. From germline, CDR1 is KGHSH and CDR2 LQKENI. CDR3 bases: TGTGCCAGCTCAGGGGGACTTCATAGCAATCAGCCCCAGCATTTT. This encodes CASSGGLHSNQPQHF.

The J gene is TRBJ2-2, the V gene TRBV19; 10 nucleotides match TRBD1. The germline V gene has CDR1 LNHDA and CDR2 SQIVND (reference sequence). V gave up 4 bases and J gave up 2 bases; unmatched junction bases: 4. The CDR3 loop spans 16 amino acids. DNA for the CDR3: TGTGCCAGTAGTACCAGACAGGGGGCAAACACCGGGGAGCTGTTTTTT. Translation gives CASSTRQGANTGELFF.

This rearrangement joins TRBV30 to TRBJ1-2; 8 bases map to TRBD1. The CDR3 extends over 15 amino acids. The V gene's germline CDR1 is GTSNPN and CDR2 SVGIG (reference sequence). The J segment lost 3 bases and the V segment lost 0 bases, leaving 6 bases of the junction unmatched. The CDR3 DNA follows: TGTGCCTGGAGTGTACAGGGGGTTGAGGACTATGGCTACACCTTC. Its translation: CAWSVQGVEDYGYTF.

This chain uses TRBV24-1 with TRBJ1-2, with 12 bases that match TRBD1. The CDR3 is made up of 14 amino acids. CDR1 and CDR2 (germline): KGHDR, SFDVKD. V shed 10 bases, J shed 5 bases, and the junction held 7 bases outside the gene matches. The CDR3 region is CATSGTGGRYGYTF. CDR3 sequence (DNA): TGTGCCACTTCCGGGACAGGGGGCCGGTATGGCTACACCTTC.

The CDR3, as DNA: TGTGCCAGCAGTGGGACAGGGCGGGGAAGTCAGCCCCAGCATTTT. This codes for CASSGTGRGSQPQHF. V usage is TRBV27 and J usage is TRBJ1-5, with 9 bases fitting TRBD1. The CDR3 contains 15 residues. CDR1 is MNHEY, CDR2 SMNVEV, per germline (reference sequence). J lost 6 bases, V lost 5 bases, and 8 bases had no gene match.

V and J are TRBV2 and TRBJ2-2; maybe TRBD1 (5 bases). Germline-derived CDR1 and CDR2 are SNHLY and FYNNEI. V was clipped by 8 bases and J by 1 base, with 8 bases between them. This CDR3 region has 13 residues. The CDR3 DNA is TGTGCCAGCCAGGGCGGGAACACCGGGGAGCTGTTTTTT. It encodes CASQGGNTGELFF.

V usage is TRBV2 and J usage is TRBJ1-6; D uncertain. The CDR3 extends over 15 amino acids. Germline V gives CDR1 SNHLY, CDR2 FYNNEI. Trimming shortened V by 0 bases and J by 4 bases, and 7 bases separated the two germline ends. CDR3 bases: TGTGCCAGCAGTGAAGCGCTTCGGTATAATTCACCCCTCCACTTT. Translation gives CASSEALRYNSPLHF.

Notes on this clone: Different DNA sequences within this sample yield the same CDR3. This rearrangement joins TRBV2 to TRBJ1-5; 7 bases fit TRBD1. CDR1 and CDR2 from the germline V gene are SNHLY and FYNNEI. This CDR3 contains 14 residues. V lost 6 bases and J lost 0; bases outside the gene matches: 2. The CDR3 coding sequence is TGTGCCAGCAGAGGACAGGTTAGCAATCAGCCCCAGCATTTT. Translating gives CASRGQVSNQPQHF.

This chain uses TRBV18 with TRBJ2-1; 11 positions match TRBD1. J was trimmed by 6 bases and V by 6 bases; bases with no gene match: 10. The CDR3 is 16 residues long. Per the germline V gene, CDR1 is KGHSH and CDR2 is LQKENI. CDR3: CASSTGGQGVPNEQFF. DNA of the CDR3: TGTGCCAGCTCCACAGGGGGACAGGGGGTCCCCAATGAGCAGTTCTTC.

The V and J genes are TRBV3-1 (or the pseudogene TRBV3-2) and TRBJ2-7, with unresolved D. Between the trimmed V and J ends, which lost 2 bases and 3 bases, there was a span of 5 bases. CDR3 length: 12 amino acids. Germline assignment: CDR1 LGHDT and CDR2 YNNKEL (reference sequence). The CDR3 loop is CASSQFFYEQYF. The CDR3 nucleotides are TGTGCCAGCAGCCAATTCTTCTACGAGCAGTACTTC.

The rearrangement joins TRBV7-3 to TRBJ1-3; 7 bases line up with TRBD1. Unmatched junction bases numbered 5, after V lost 5 bases and J lost 4 bases. The CDR3 extends over 14 amino acids. The germline V gene has CDR1 SGHTA and CDR2 FQGTGA. CDR3 sequence (DNA): TGTGCCAGCAGCCCAGGGGGGTTAGGAAACACCATATATTTT. Encoded protein: CASSPGGLGNTIYF.

The chain has TRBV5-8 and TRBJ1-2; a possible D gene is TRBD1 (6 bases). V shed 3 bases and J shed 7 bases, with 10 bases lying between them. CDR3 length: 12 residues. Looked up from germline, CDR1 is SGHTS and CDR2 is YDEGEE. The DNA for the CDR3 is TGTGCCAGCAGCTGGGGACAAAGTGGCTACACCTTC. Its translation is CASSWGQSGYTF.

The chain employs TRBV4-2 and TRBJ2-6; D possibly corresponds to TRBD1 (6 bases). The germline V gene encodes CDR1 LGHNA and CDR2 YNFKEQ. This CDR3 comprises 16 residues. Trimming took off 4 bases at V and 4 bases at J, with 14 bases between the two ends. The CDR3 nucleotides are TGTGCCAGCAGCCCCCGAGGGGGAACCGGGGCCAACGTCCTGACTTTC. Translated, it gives CASSPRGGTGANVLTF.

This chain joins TRBV7-9 and TRBJ1-2; D gene unclear. Germline V gene lookup returns CDR1 SEHNR and CDR2 FQNEAQ (reference sequence). V was trimmed by 3 bases and J by 5 bases, leaving 16 bases between them. The CDR3 sequence is 15 residues long. CDR3 amino acids: CASSFPGHGGYGYTF. Here the CDR3 DNA reads TGTGCCAGCAGCTTCCCGGGCCACGGCGGGTATGGCTACACCTTC.

This clone was seen once. The CDR3 here is CASSSLASTGRGYTF. The CDR3 bases are TGTGCCAGCAGTTCCCTTGCCTCGACAGGGCGAGGCTACACCTTC. V and J are TRBV27 and TRBJ1-2; 7 nucleotides line up with TRBD1. The CDR3 contains 15 residues. Germline assignment: CDR1 MNHEY and CDR2 SMNVEV (reference sequence). V dropped 4 bases and J dropped 8; count of bases not matched to a gene: 13.

The rearrangement links TRBV2 to TRBJ1-1, with D possibly matching TRBD1 (6 bases). Trimming removed 8 bases at V and 4 bases at J, with 17 bases between. Germline lookup yields CDR1 SNHLY and CDR2 FYNNEI. The CDR3 is made up of 14 amino acids. Written as DNA, the CDR3 is TGTGCCAGCTCGCAGGGGTTGGCTGGCACTGAAGCTTTCTTT. It is translated as CASSQGLAGTEAFF.

The V and J genes are TRBV7-9 and TRBJ1-5, with D possibly matching TRBD1 (6 bases). V was cut by 4 bases and J by 6 bases, with 10 bases left in between. CDR3 length: 13 amino acids. Germline V CDR1 and CDR2: SEHNR, FQNEAQ (reference sequence). The CDR3 loop reads CASSSTGTQPQHF. The CDR3 DNA follows: TGTGCCAGCAGCTCAACAGGGACTCAGCCCCAGCATTTT.

J is TRBJ2-1 and V is TRBV7-9; 12 bases match TRBD2. The CDR3 is 17 residues long. The germline CDR1 and CDR2 sequences are SEHNR and FQNEAQ (reference sequence). V gave up 10 bases and J gave up 0 bases; unmatched junction bases: 10. The DNA for the CDR3 is TGTGCCAAGCCGCCTAGCGGGAGGGCCGGCTCCTACAATGAGCAGTTCTTC. The encoded protein is CAKPPSGRAGSYNEQFF.

The chain has TRBV25-1 and TRBJ1-2, with D tentatively TRBD1 (5 bases). CDR1 and CDR2 (germline): MGHDK, SYGVNS. The CDR3 runs 12 residues. Trimming pared 1 base from V and 8 bases from J, leaving 8 bases between. The CDR3 reads CASSELGHGYTF. CDR3 DNA sequence: TGTGCCAGCAGTGAATTAGGACACGGCTACACCTTC.

The chain couples TRBV20-1 to TRBJ2-2, with D hard to call. CDR3 size: 15 residues. Trimming left V 3 bases short and J 1 base short, with 12 bases between. From germline, CDR1 is DFQATT and CDR2 SNEGSKA (reference sequence). This CDR3 is CSASRSVMNTGELFF. CDR3 DNA sequence: TGCAGTGCTAGTAGAAGCGTCATGAACACCGGGGAGCTGTTTTTT.

The genes are TRBV5-6 and TRBJ2-3; no clear D gene. V was shortened by 3 bases and J by 2 bases, with 10 bases between the two germline ends. From germline, CDR1 is SGHDT and CDR2 YYEEEE. This CDR3 region has 14 residues. CDR3 loop: CASSSAGFTDTQYF. Here the CDR3 DNA reads TGTGCCAGCAGCTCCGCAGGATTCACAGATACGCAGTATTTT.

V usage is TRBV5-1 and J usage is TRBJ2-5, with D perhaps TRBD1 (6 bases). Germline assignment: CDR1 SGHRS and CDR2 YFSETQ. Trimming cost V 4 bases and J 4 bases, with 14 bases left between them. The CDR3 sequence is 14 residues long. CDR3 loop: CASSQGGSAETQYF. The CDR3 coding sequence is TGCGCCAGCAGCCAAGGGGGATCGGCAGAGACCCAGTACTTC.